This TCR beta chain emerged from a study of blood T cell repertoires in COVID-19. Study background: COVID-19 samples, acute and convalescent, were from the United States, Italy and Spain.

The CDR3 covers 17 residues. With 5 bases clipped from V and 2 bases from J, the junction kept 10 bases outside the gene matches. Germline values: CDR1 SGHRS, CDR2 YFSETQ. Only in-frame clones appear in the TCRdb table, and some are missing; sequencing was by immunoSEQ multiplex PCR. Among about 280,000 clones, about nine tenths were seen once, and the ten largest hold 11%. Seattle patients were enrolled during active infection and followed longitudinally. The chain carries TRBV5-1 and TRBJ2-3; 11 bases fit TRBD2. The sample consisted of peripheral blood. This TCR was sampled from a woman aged 25 to 39 with COVID-19, enrolled during active disease. Here the CDR3 reads CASRQGLAASFTDTQYF. As DNA, the CDR3 is TGCGCCAGCAGACAGGGACTAGCGGCTTCGTTCACAGATACGCAGTATTTT.